This TCR beta chain was observed in a study of regulatory T cells in long-lasting Graves disease. Libraries of TCR beta came from iRepertoire HTBI primers plus Arm-PCR of CDR3 regions. In the original workflow: Across the samples, identification revealed just over 60 TRBV and 12 to 15 TRBJ segments. MiXCR, applied by TCRdb to the multiplex PCR reads, yields one record per CDR3 protein. Here the V and J calls rest on TCRdb's processing, not on the authors' analysis. The repertoire holds 700,000 or so distinct CDR3 sequences, with roughly 30% as singletons. V was clipped by 3 bases and J by 4 bases, with 23 bases between them. The CDR3 covers 18 residues. Germline V CDR1 and CDR2: MNHEY, SVGEGT. Study findings and constraints: Newly diagnosed Graves' patients had higher TCR diversity than persistent ones. It was in persistent disease that TRBV28, TRBJ1-2 and TRBJ2-5 were favored. Persistent patients shared more public clonotypes (2,741) than newly diagnosed patients (under 1,000).

This clonotype was counted between two and nine times. Its matching antigen is unknown. The sample's time point: persistent/refractory GD, antithyroid drugs over 5 years with positive TRAb. Extracted PBMC RNA gave rise to the TCR library. The chain links TRBV6-2 or TRBV6-3 to TRBJ2-3, with D unresolved. The sample consisted of peripheral blood mononuclear cells (PBMCs), taken when the disease was refractory, from a patient treated with antithyroid drugs. This TCR came from a female donor with Graves disease. CDR3 bases: TGTGCCAGCAGTTATTCGACCCCTTGGCACCACCGGCCAGATACGCAGTATTTT. Its translation is CASSYSTPWHHRPDTQYF.